A selection of T cell receptor beta chains follows, all from one sample in a study of early T cells in non-severe SARS-CoV-2 infection. TCRdb re-analysed the 5' RACE reads in MiXCR, keeping a single row per CDR3 protein. In the table there are 98,000 or so distinct CDR3 sequences, more than 10% of which are singletons. Sequencing was performed on whole blood, taken at baseline. These receptors all come from an adult who was a healthcare worker with PCR-confirmed SARS-CoV-2 infection or an uninfected control (not recorded which). Both conserved end residues are part of each CDR3. The order of the fields is V gene, clone size, J gene, D gene, CDR3 protein, CDR3 DNA. The D gene is left open where the match is weak. Where a row states a size, it is once, few, many or the class of an expanded clone; other rows omit it.

TRBV25-1	.	TRBJ2-5	TRBD2	CASAGAGGGETQYF	TGTGCCAGCGCCGGGGCGGGAGGTGGAGAGACCCAGTACTTC
TRBV20-1	.	TRBJ2-6	.	CSGFTGANVLTF	TGCAGTGGCTTCACTGGGGCCAACGTCCTGACTTTC
TRBV6-6	.	TRBJ2-7	TRBD1	CASSPLDRGGEQYF	TGTGCCAGCAGCCCCTTGGACAGGGGGGGCGAGCAGTACTTC
TRBV12-3/TRBV12-4	.	TRBJ2-1	TRBD1	CASSLLGQGENEQFF	TGTGCCAGCAGTCTGTTGGGACAGGGGGAGAATGAGCAGTTCTTC
TRBV9	many	TRBJ2-3	TRBD2	CASSAILAGGGTQYF	TGTGCCAGCAGCGCCATCTTAGCGGGAGGAGGTACGCAGTATTTT
TRBV9	few	TRBJ2-2	.	CASSVEGGTGELFF	TGTGCCAGCAGCGTAGAGGGGGGAACCGGGGAGCTGTTTTTT
TRBV20-1	.	TRBJ2-4	.	CSARDPGRGSKNIQYF	TGCAGTGCTAGAGATCCAGGGAGAGGGTCCAAAAACATTCAGTACTTC
TRBV20-1	few	TRBJ1-2	.	CSARDHHGVFYGYTF	TGCAGTGCTAGAGATCATCACGGGGTTTTCTATGGCTACACCTTC
TRBV6-5	.	TRBJ1-1	.	CASSRRMGLGTEAFF	TGTGCCAGCAGTCGCCGTATGGGGTTAGGCACTGAAGCTTTCTTT
TRBV7-2	few	TRBJ2-7	TRBD1	CASSPRTGAGEQYF	TGTGCCAGCAGCCCTCGGACAGGGGCCGGCGAGCAGTACTTC
TRBV20-1	many	TRBJ1-1	.	CSARSYTEAFF	TGCAGTGCTAGATCGTACACTGAAGCTTTCTTT
TRBV7-6	.	TRBJ2-5	TRBD1	CAITGGVETQYF	TGTGCCATCACAGGGGGCGTAGAGACCCAGTACTTC
TRBV12-3/TRBV12-4	.	TRBJ2-5	.	CASSPQVQETQYF	TGTGCCAGCAGTCCACAGGTACAAGAGACCCAGTACTTC
TRBV20-1	few	TRBJ2-3	TRBD2	CSANLAGAKGSDTQYF	TGCAGTGCAAACCTAGCGGGGGCTAAAGGATCAGATACGCAGTATTTT